Below are 25 T cell receptor beta chains sequenced from a single sample in a study of Ad26.COV2.S vaccination and SARS-CoV-2 variants. Treatment reported: 15 to 20 received Ad26.COV2.S at low or high dose, single or two shots; 5 received placebo; per-sample allocation not given. Material that was analyzed had been drawn on day 63 after the first vaccine or placebo injection. Sequencing was performed with immunoSEQ multiplex PCR; in TCRdb, only in-frame clones are kept and a portion is missing. The table lists 440,000 or so clones, 80% to 95% of them singletons, with about 1.6% in the top ten. The sample in question was peripheral blood, obtained in a trial of Ad26.COV2.S vaccine versus placebo. The receptors come from a person between 18 and 65 years old who received the Ad26.COV2.S COVID-19 vaccine or a placebo.

The chain uses TRBV4-1 and TRBJ2-7; TRBD2 is a possible D gene (5 bases). This CDR3 comprises 14 residues. The germline V and J ends were trimmed by 0 bases and 5 bases, with 11 bases remaining between them. The V gene's germline CDR1 is MGHRA and CDR2 YSYEKL. This CDR3 reads CASSQDAWRDEQYF. In DNA, the CDR3 is TGCGCCAGCAGCCAAGACGCTTGGCGGGACGAGCAGTACTTC.

This chain uses TRBV7-2 with TRBJ1-6, with 8 bases lining up with TRBD1. Germline V gives CDR1 SGHTA, CDR2 FQGNSA. The CDR3 sequence is 14 residues long. The J segment lost 6 bases and the V segment lost 3 bases, leaving 1 base of the junction unmatched. The CDR3 region is CASSLDRVNSPLHF. The CDR3 bases are TGTGCCAGCAGCTTGGACAGGGTTAATTCACCCCTCCACTTT.

The CDR3 DNA sequence: TGTGCCACCAGTGTAGGTCGGAACACTGAAGCTTTCTTT. Its translation is CATSVGRNTEAFF. V usage is TRBV24-1 and J usage is TRBJ1-1; D not certain. Germline values: CDR1 KGHDR, CDR2 SFDVKD. This CDR3 is built from 13 residues. Deletions cut 5 bases from V and 1 base from J, with 7 bases between.

The V and J genes are TRBV7-2 and TRBJ2-7, with D possibly TRBD1 on 7 matching bases. The germline V gene has CDR1 SGHTA and CDR2 FQGNSA. Trimming took 4 bases from V and 6 from J, leaving 16 bases between them. CDR3 length: 14 amino acids. The CDR3 region is CASSSRDSNLEQYF. CDR3 nucleotides: TGTGCCAGCAGCTCGCGGGACAGTAATCTCGAGCAGTACTTC.

J is TRBJ2-3 and V is TRBV7-2; TRBD2 matches 12 bases. The ends lost 0 bases at V and 4 bases at J; junction bases unmatched: 5. CDR1 and CDR2 (germline): SGHTA, FQGNSA. The length of the CDR3 is 17 residues. For the CDR3, the DNA is TGTGCCAGCAGCTTAGCGAAGGCTAGCGGGGGGGCAGATACGCAGTATTTT. This encodes CASSLAKASGGADTQYF. Variable domain in full (rest from reference TRBV7-2 and TRBJ2-3): GAGVSQSPSNKVTEKGKDVELRCDPISGHTALYWYRQSLGQGLEFLIYFQGNSAPDKSGLPSDRFSAERTGGSVSTLTIQRTQQEDSAVYLCASSLAKASGGADTQYFGPGTRLTVL.

The chain is built from TRBV6-1 and TRBJ1-5; D unresolved. The CDR3 spans 16 residues. V lost 2 bases to trimming and J lost 0 bases, with 11 bases between them. Germline V lookup: CDR1 MNHNS, CDR2 SASEGT. CDR3 loop: CASSESSSYSNQPQHF. The CDR3, as DNA: TGTGCCAGCAGTGAATCCAGTAGTTATAGCAATCAGCCCCAGCATTTT.

This clone was observed a single time. V is TRBV7-2 and J is TRBJ2-3; tentative D call: TRBD2 (5 bases). The germline CDR1 and CDR2 sequences are SGHTA and FQGNSA. V was cut by 4 bases and J by 0 bases, with 5 bases left in between. The CDR3 consists of 13 residues. The CDR3 here is CASSSGSTDTQYF. The CDR3 DNA sequence: TGTGCCAGCAGCTCGGGAAGCACAGATACGCAGTATTTT.

This chain uses TRBV30 with TRBJ1-4, with D maybe TRBD1 (5 bases). V dropped 4 bases and J dropped 5 bases, with 17 bases sitting between them. The CDR3 loop spans 15 amino acids. Per the germline V gene, CDR1 is GTSNPN and CDR2 is SVGIG (reference sequence). CDR3 in DNA: TGTGCCTGGAACCCCCCGGGGCGATTCAATGAAAAACTGTTTTTT. Translated, it gives CAWNPPGRFNEKLFF.

In its sample, this clone was seen a few times. V and J are TRBV6-5 and TRBJ1-6; D not certain. The length of the CDR3 is 14 residues. Between the trimmed V and J ends, which lost 7 bases and 5 bases, there was a span of 12 bases. The germline gives CDR1 MNHEY, CDR2 SVGAGI. The DNA for the CDR3 is TGTGCCAGCACGCCCTATAGGGATAATTCACCCCTCCACTTT. This codes for CASTPYRDNSPLHF.

The table lists this clone with a count of one. This chain joins TRBV6-5 and TRBJ1-6; D is ambiguous. CDR1 MNHEY and CDR2 SVGAGI come from the germline V gene. The CDR3 totals 12 residues. V lost 2 bases to trimming and J lost 9 bases, with 5 bases between them. The CDR3: CASSYRASPLHF. In nucleotides, the CDR3 is TGTGCCAGCAGTTACAGAGCTTCACCCCTCCACTTT.

This sequence joins TRBV6-2 or TRBV6-3 and TRBJ2-7; the match to TRBD1 covers 8 bases. The CDR3 runs to 15 residues. CDR1 is MNHEY and CDR2 is SVGEGT in the germline V gene. V lost 0 bases, J lost 4 bases, and 5 bases stayed unmatched. This chain's CDR3 is CASSYSTTGVYEQYF. CDR3 bases: TGTGCCAGCAGTTACTCGACGACAGGGGTTTACGAGCAGTACTTC.

The CDR3 spells CASSQTHKQYF. The CDR3 nucleotides are TGTGCCAGCAGCCAAACCCACAAGCAGTACTTC. V gene TRBV9 combines with J gene TRBJ2-7, with D unclear. The CDR3 covers 11 residues. Germline CDR1 and CDR2: SGDLS and YYNGEE. V was pared by 4 bases and J by 8 bases, with 10 bases between.

This clone has more than one count but fewer than ten. CDR3 amino acids: CASSEDRGLFLGNTIYF. The DNA for the CDR3 is TGTGCCAGCAGTGAGGACAGGGGGCTGTTTCTGGGAAACACCATATATTTT. The J gene is TRBJ1-3, the V gene TRBV2, with 11 bases lining up with TRBD1. This CDR3 has 17 amino acids. Germline V CDR1 and CDR2: SNHLY, FYNNEI. Trimming cost V 3 bases and J 4 bases; bases outside gene matches: 8.

The chain is built from TRBV28 and TRBJ1-4; D call uncertain. This CDR3 contains 11 residues. Trimming shortened V by 4 bases and J by 8 bases, and 5 bases separated the two germline ends. Germline V gene lookup returns CDR1 MDHEN and CDR2 SYDVKM. The CDR3 reads CASSSMEKLFF. Written as DNA, the CDR3 is TGTGCCAGCAGTTCCATGGAAAAACTGTTTTTT.

J is TRBJ1-1 and V is TRBV4-3; D is possibly TRBD1 (5 bases). Trimming took off 1 base at V and 7 bases at J, with 19 bases between the two ends. The CDR3 spans 16 residues. CDR1 and CDR2 (germline): LGHNA, YSLEER. The CDR3 DNA sequence: TGCGCCAGCAGCCAAGTAATTGCCGGCCGAGGGGATGAAGCTTTCTTT. Protein: CASSQVIAGRGDEAFF.

The chain carries TRBV19 and TRBJ1-1; D may be TRBD1 (6 bases). The V gene lost 2 bases and the J gene lost 5 bases, with 12 bases spanning the gap. Germline V gene data show CDR1 as LNHDA and CDR2 as SQIVND (reference sequence). This CDR3 has 14 residues. The CDR3 nucleotides read TGTGCCAGTAGTATATATGAGGGGGGGACTGAAGCTTTCTTT. It translates to CASSIYEGGTEAFF.

The chain couples TRBV7-2 to TRBJ1-6; TRBD1 agrees at 8 bases. The V gene's germline CDR1 is SGHTA and CDR2 FQGNSA. Trimming at V came to 5 bases and at J to 10 bases, leaving 4 bases not matched to a gene. This CDR3 is 13 amino acids long. The CDR3: CASSRTGYSPLHF. For the CDR3, the DNA is TGTGCCAGCAGCAGGACAGGGTACTCACCCCTCCACTTT.

The CDR3, as DNA: TGTGCCATCAGTGGGGCAGAGGATACGCAGTATTTT. Its translation: CAISGAEDTQYF. The chain combines TRBV10-3 with TRBJ2-3; D gene ambiguous. The V and J ends lost 4 bases and 6 bases respectively, with 8 bases between them. This CDR3 spans 12 amino acids. Germline V gene sequence: CDR1 ENHRY, CDR2 SYGVKD.

A note on this clone: In the same sample, other DNA sequences code for this CDR3. The rearrangement links TRBV5-1 to TRBJ1-6; TRBD1 matches at 7 bases. J was trimmed by 0 bases and V by 2 bases; bases with no gene match: 2. Germline CDR1 is SGHRS and CDR2 is YFSETQ. The CDR3 spans 16 residues. The CDR3 is CASSLGGSSYNSPLHF. The CDR3 nucleotides read TGCGCCAGCAGCTTAGGGGGCAGCTCCTATAATTCACCCCTCCACTTT.

This clone has only a few counts. This sequence joins TRBV4-1 and TRBJ2-4; D is undetermined. V lost 2 bases and J 0 bases, leaving 8 bases between the germline ends. Germline-derived CDR1 and CDR2 are MGHRA and YSYEKL. This CDR3 has 15 amino acids. DNA of the CDR3: TGCGCCAGCAGCCAAATCAGGATAGCCAAAAACATTCAGTACTTC. The encoded protein is CASSQIRIAKNIQYF.

The CDR3 DNA reads as TGTGCCAGCAGCCAAGGCCCTCGTACTGAAGCTTTCTTT. Its protein is CASSQGPRTEAFF. This chain uses TRBV3-1 (or the pseudogene TRBV3-2) with TRBJ1-1; D uncertain. V lost 1 base and J 5 bases, leaving 8 bases between the germline ends. CDR3 length: 13 amino acids. Germline lookup yields CDR1 LGHDT and CDR2 YNNKEL (reference sequence).

J is TRBJ2-2 and V is TRBV27; a possible D gene is TRBD1 (6 bases). The germline gives CDR1 MNHEY, CDR2 SMNVEV (reference sequence). The CDR3 extends over 15 amino acids. V lost 2 bases and J lost 4, with 11 bases in between. In DNA, the CDR3 is TGTGCCAGCAGTTTAAAGGGGGTGCGCACCGGGGAGCTGTTTTTT. Translation: CASSLKGVRTGELFF.

V and J are TRBV6-1 and TRBJ2-1; 11 positions match TRBD2. V lost 4 bases to trimming and J lost 3 bases; unmatched junction nucleotides: 5. CDR3 length equals 16 residues. Germline V gene lookup returns CDR1 MNHNS and CDR2 SASEGT. DNA for the CDR3: TGTGCCAGCAGTGGGGGACTAGCGGAGATCTACAATGAGCAGTTCTTC. Residues: CASSGGLAEIYNEQFF.

This chain uses TRBV28 with TRBJ2-3, with 10 bases that match TRBD2. Trimming cost V 6 bases and J 4 bases; bases outside gene matches: 16. Germline CDR1 reads MDHEN; CDR2 reads SYDVKM. This CDR3 region has 18 residues. CDR3 protein: CASSPRPLLAGYSDTQYF. CDR3 sequence (DNA): TGTGCCAGCAGCCCGAGGCCCTTACTAGCGGGGTACTCAGATACGCAGTATTTT.

This rearrangement joins TRBV18 to TRBJ1-2; possibly TRBD1 for D (6 bases). The CDR3 runs to 14 residues. The germline gives CDR1 KGHSH, CDR2 LQKENI. V dropped 3 bases and J dropped 2 bases, with 10 bases sitting between them. The CDR3 sequence: CASSPAGENYGYTF. The CDR3 bases are TGTGCCAGCTCACCGGCAGGGGAAAACTATGGCTACACCTTC.